This T cell receptor (beta chain) came from a study of T-cell memory formation after mild COVID-19. The J segment lost 7 bases and the V segment lost 1 base, leaving 5 bases of the junction unmatched. Germline V gene sequence: CDR1 SGHRS, CDR2 YFSETQ. The CDR3 consists of 14 residues. Findings and caveats of the study: Clones contracting across day 15 to 85 had a balanced CD4/CD8 profile; later expanding clones leaned CD4+.

5'RACE with constant-segment primers yielded barcoded, UMI-tagged TCR alpha and TCR beta cDNA libraries. TCRdb used MiXCR to reprocess the 5' RACE reads, holding one entry per CDR3 protein. This table holds about 390,000 distinct CDR3 sequences, about 16% found once. A remark on this clonotype: Its target is not known.

The sequence derives from a man between 18 and 29 years old who had mild COVID-19 (a few samples of this study predate the infection). Cell type and time point are not known. The specimen was PBMCs or a T cell subset sorted from them (not recorded which). The chain joins TRBV5-1 to TRBJ2-1, with TRBD1 identical over 7 bases. This CDR3 reads CASSLRAQGNEQFF. In DNA form, the CDR3 reads TGCGCCAGCAGCTTGAGGGCACAGGGGAATGAGCAGTTCTTC.